This T cell receptor beta chain originates from a study of blood T cells in healthy people across ages. Whole-study context: About one barcoded beta molecule was captured per two T cells (by template switching).

Using a J-beta primer mix together with a sample-barcoded 5' primer, a second PCR was run for about 6 to 12 cycles. TCRdb analysed the 5' RACE reads with MiXCR anew, one entry per CDR3 protein. This table has more than 750,000 distinct CDR3 sequences, 25% to 30% appearing once. The CDR3 is 15 residues long. Regarding the study as a whole: Long-lived donors carried more naive CD4+ cells and greater diversity than aged donors.

About 10 milliliters of peripheral blood were drawn from each donor. For this clonotype: The antigen remains undetermined.

Separately, the same data were catalogued under a study of T cells of mothers and their children. That paper states: Reverse transcription into cDNA received all extracted RNA, at approximately 1.5 ug per 15 ul.

The sequence came from a woman aged 40-49 years in good health. The chain couples TRBV12-3 or TRBV12-4 to TRBJ2-7; 7 nucleotides match TRBD2. Gene TRBJ2-5 matches the end of the DNA better, so the J call may be wrong. The sample consisted of blood. The CDR3 nucleotides are TGTGCCAGCAGTTTCGCTAGCGGTCGCCAAGAGACCCAGTACTTC. It translates to CASSFASGRQETQYF.